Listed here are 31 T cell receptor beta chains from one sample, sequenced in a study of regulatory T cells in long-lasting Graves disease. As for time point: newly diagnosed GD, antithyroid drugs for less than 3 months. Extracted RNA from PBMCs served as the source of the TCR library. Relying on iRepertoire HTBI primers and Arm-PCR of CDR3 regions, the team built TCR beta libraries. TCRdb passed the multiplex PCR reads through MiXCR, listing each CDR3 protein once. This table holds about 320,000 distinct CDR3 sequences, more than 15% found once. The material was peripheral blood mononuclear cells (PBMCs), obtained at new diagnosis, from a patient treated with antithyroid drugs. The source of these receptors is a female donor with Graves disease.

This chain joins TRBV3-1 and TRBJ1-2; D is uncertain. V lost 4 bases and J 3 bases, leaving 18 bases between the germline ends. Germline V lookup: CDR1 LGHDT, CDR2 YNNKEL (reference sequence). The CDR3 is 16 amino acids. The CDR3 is CASSPRAARSYYGYTF. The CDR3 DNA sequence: TGTGCCAGCAGCCCAAGGGCTGCTAGGAGCTACTATGGCTACACCTTC.

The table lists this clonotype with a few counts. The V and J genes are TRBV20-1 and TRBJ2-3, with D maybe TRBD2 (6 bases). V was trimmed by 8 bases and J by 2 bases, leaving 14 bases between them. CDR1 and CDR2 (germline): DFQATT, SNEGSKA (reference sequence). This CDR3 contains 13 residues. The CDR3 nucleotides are TGCAGTACCAATAGCGGATCCACAGATACGCAGTATTTT. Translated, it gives CSTNSGSTDTQYF.

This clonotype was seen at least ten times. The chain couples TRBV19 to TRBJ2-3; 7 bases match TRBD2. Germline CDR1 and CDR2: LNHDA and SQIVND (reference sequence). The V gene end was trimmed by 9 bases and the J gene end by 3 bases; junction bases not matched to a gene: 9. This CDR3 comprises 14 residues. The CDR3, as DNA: TGTGCCAGCAAAGCGGGGCGAGGTACAGATACGCAGTATTTT. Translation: CASKAGRGTDTQYF. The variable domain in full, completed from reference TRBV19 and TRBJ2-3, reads DGGITQSPKYLFRKEGQNVTLSCEQNLNHDAMYWYRQDPGQGLRLIYYSQIVNDFQKGDIAEGYSVSREKKESFPLTVTSAQKNPTAFYLCASKAGRGTDTQYFGPGTRLTVL.

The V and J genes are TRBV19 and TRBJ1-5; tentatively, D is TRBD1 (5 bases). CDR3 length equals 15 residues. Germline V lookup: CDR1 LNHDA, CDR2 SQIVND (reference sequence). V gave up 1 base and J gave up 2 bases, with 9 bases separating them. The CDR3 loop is CASSIVAGRNQPQHF. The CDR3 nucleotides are TGTGCCAGTAGTATAGTGGCAGGGCGCAATCAGCCCCAGCATTTT.

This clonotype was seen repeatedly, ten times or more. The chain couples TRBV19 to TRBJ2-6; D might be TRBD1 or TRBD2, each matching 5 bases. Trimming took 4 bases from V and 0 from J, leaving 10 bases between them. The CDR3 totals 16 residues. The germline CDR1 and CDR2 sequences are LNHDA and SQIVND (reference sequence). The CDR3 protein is CASSTGRFSGANVLTF. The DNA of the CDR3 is TGTGCCAGTAGTACGGGACGCTTCTCTGGGGCCAACGTCCTGACTTTC.

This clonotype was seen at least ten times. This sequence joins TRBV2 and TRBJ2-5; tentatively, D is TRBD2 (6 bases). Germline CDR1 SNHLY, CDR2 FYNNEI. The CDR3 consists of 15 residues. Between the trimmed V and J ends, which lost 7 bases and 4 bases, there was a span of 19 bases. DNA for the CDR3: TGTGCCAGCACCCTCCGATTGGGGGGAGGAGAGACCCAGTACTTC. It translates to CASTLRLGGGETQYF.

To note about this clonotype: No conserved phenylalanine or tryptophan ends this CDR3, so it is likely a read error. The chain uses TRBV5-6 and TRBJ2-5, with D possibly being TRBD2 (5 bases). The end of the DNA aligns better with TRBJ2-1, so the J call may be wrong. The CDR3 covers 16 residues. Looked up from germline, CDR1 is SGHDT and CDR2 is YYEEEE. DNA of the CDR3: TGTGCCAGCAGCTTGGCCGGAGGACGAACCCAAGAGACCCAGTTCTTA. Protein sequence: CASSLAGGRTQETQFL.

The DNA for the CDR3 is TGTGCCAGCAGTGAAGCGAGCGGGAGTTGGACCTACGAGCAGTACTTC. Its translation is CASSEASGSWTYEQYF. This chain uses TRBV6-1 with TRBJ2-7; TRBD2 agrees at 8 bases. In germline, CDR1 is MNHNS, CDR2 SASEGT. The CDR3 covers 16 residues. With 0 bases clipped from V and 2 bases from J, the junction kept 6 bases outside the gene matches.

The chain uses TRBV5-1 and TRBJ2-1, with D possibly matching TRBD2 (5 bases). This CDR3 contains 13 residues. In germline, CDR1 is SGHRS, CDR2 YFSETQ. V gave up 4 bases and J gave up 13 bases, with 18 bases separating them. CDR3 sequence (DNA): TGCGCCAGCAGCCCCGGGGTTCAAGAGACCCAGTTCTTC. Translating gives CASSPGVQETQFF.

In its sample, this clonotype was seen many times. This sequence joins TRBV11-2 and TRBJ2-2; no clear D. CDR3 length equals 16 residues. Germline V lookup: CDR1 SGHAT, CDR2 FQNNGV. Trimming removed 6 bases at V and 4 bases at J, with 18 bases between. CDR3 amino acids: CASRAVRGKRTGELFF. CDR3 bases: TGTGCCAGCAGAGCAGTTCGAGGCAAGCGCACCGGGGAGCTGTTTTTT. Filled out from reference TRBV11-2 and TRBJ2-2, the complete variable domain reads EAGVAQSPRYKIIEKRQSVAFWCNPISGHATLYWYQQILGQGPKLLIQFQNNGVVDDSQLPKDRFSAERLKGVDSTLKIQPAKLEDSAVYLCASRAVRGKRTGELFFGEGSRLTVL.

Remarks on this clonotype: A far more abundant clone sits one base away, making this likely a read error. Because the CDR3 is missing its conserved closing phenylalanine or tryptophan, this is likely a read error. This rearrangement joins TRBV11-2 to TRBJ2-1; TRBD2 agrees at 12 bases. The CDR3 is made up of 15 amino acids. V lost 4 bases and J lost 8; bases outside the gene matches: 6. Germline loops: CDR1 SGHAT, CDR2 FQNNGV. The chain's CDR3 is CASSSRTSGKDEQFL. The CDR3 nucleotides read TGTGCCAGCAGCTCCCGGACTAGCGGGAAAGATGAGCAGTTCCTC.

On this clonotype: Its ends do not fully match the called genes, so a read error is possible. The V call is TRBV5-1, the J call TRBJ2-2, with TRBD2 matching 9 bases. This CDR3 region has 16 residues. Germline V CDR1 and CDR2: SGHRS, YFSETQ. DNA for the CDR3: TGCGCCAGCAGCTTGGAGTCTAGCGGGGTCACCAGGGAGCTGTTTTTT. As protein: CASSLESSGVTRELFF.

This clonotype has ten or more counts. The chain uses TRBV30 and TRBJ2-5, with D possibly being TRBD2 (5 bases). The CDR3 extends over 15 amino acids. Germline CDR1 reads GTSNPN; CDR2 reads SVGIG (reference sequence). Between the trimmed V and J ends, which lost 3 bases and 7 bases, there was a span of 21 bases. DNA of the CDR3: TGTGCCTGGAGAAGCTGGGGTTGGGCTCGGGGGACCCAGTACTTC. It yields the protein CAWRSWGWARGTQYF.

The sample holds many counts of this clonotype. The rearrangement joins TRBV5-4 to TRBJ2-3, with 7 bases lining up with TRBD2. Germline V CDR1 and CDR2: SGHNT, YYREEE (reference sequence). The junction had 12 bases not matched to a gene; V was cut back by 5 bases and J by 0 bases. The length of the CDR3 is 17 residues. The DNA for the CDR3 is TGTGCCAGCAGAAAAGGGCTAGCGGCTCTAAGCACAGATACGCAGTATTTT. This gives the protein CASRKGLAALSTDTQYF. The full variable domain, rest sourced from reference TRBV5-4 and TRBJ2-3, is ETGVTQSPTHLIKTRGQQVTLRCSSQSGHNTVSWYQQALGQGPQFIFQYYREEENGRGNFPPRFSGLQFPNYSSELNVNALELDDSALYLCASRKGLAALSTDTQYFGPGTRLTVL.

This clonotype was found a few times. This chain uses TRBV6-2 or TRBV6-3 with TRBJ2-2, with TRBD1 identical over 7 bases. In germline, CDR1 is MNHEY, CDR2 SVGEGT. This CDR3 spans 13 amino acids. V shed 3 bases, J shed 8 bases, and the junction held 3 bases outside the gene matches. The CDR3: CASSYDRAGELFF. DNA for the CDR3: TGTGCCAGCAGTTATGACAGGGCGGGGGAGCTGTTTTTT.

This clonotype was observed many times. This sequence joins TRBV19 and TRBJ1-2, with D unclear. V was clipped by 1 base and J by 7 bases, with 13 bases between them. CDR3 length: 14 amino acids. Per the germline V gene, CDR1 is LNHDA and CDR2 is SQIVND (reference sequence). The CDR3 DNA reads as TGTGCCAGTAGTATAGCCCACATACGGTCTGGCTACACCTTC. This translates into CASSIAHIRSGYTF.

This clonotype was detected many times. The chain's CDR3 is CASSSTTGGRTEAFF. DNA for the CDR3: TGCGCCAGCAGCTCCACTACAGGGGGGAGGACTGAAGCTTTCTTT. The chain joins TRBV5-1 to TRBJ1-1, with TRBD1 identical over 8 bases. The germline V gene has CDR1 SGHRS and CDR2 YFSETQ. There are 15 residues in the CDR3. V shed 3 bases and J 5 bases; nucleotides not matched to a gene: 9.

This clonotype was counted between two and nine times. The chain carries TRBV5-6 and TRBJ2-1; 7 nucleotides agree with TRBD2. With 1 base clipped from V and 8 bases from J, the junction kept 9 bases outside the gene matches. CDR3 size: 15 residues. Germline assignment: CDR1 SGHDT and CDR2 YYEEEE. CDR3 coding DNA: TGTGCCAGCAGCTTGATCCTAGCGGCCACCTATGAGCAGTTCTTC. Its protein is CASSLILAATYEQFF.

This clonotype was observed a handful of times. CDR3 sequence: CASSVASGSKNYEQYF. The CDR3 nucleotides are TGTGCCAGCAGCGTGGCTAGCGGGAGCAAGAACTACGAGCAGTACTTC. The chain has TRBV9 and TRBJ2-7, with 10 bases fitting TRBD2. After removal of 2 bases from V and 3 bases from J, the junction contained 8 bases not matched to a gene. Germline V gene data show CDR1 as SGDLS and CDR2 as YYNGEE. The CDR3 runs to 16 residues.

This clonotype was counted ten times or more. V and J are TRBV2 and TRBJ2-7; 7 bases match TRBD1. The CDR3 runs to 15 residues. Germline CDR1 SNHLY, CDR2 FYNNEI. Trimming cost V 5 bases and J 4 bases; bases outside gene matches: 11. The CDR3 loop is CASSFVGQVVYEQYF. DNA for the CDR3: TGTGCCAGCAGTTTTGTTGGACAGGTCGTGTACGAGCAGTACTTC.

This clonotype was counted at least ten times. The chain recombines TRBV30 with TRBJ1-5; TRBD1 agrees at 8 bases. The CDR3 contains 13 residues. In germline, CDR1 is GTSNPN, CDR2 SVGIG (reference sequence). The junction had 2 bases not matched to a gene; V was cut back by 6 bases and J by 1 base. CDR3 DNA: TGTGCCTGCAGGACAGGGAGCAATCAGCCCCAGCATTTT. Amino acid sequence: CACRTGSNQPQHF.

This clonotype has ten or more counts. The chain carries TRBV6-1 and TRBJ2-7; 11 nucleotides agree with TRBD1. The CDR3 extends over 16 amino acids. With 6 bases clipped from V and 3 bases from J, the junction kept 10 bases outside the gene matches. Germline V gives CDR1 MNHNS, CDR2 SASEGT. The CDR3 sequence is CASSGGGQGAVYEQYF. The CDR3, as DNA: TGTGCCAGCAGCGGCGGCGGACAGGGGGCGGTCTACGAGCAGTACTTC.

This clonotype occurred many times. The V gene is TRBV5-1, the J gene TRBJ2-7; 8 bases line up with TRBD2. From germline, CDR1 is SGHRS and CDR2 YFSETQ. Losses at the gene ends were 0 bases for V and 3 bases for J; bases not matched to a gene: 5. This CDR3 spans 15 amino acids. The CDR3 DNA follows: TGCGCCAGCAGCTTGGTTCCGGGAGGGGACTACGAGCAGTACTTC. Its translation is CASSLVPGGDYEQYF.

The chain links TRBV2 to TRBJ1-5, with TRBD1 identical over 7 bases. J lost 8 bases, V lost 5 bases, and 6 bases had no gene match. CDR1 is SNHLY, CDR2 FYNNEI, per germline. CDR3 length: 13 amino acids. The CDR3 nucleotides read TGTGCCAGCAGTCGGGACAGTAAGGAGCCCCAGCATTTT. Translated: CASSRDSKEPQHF.

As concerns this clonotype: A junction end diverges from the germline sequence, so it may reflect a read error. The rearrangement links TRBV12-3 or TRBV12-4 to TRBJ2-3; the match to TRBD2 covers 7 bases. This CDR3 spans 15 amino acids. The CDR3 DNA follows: TGTGCCAGCAGCTATGAGCGGGATGGCGCAGATACGAAGTATTTT. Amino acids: CASSYERDGADTKYF.

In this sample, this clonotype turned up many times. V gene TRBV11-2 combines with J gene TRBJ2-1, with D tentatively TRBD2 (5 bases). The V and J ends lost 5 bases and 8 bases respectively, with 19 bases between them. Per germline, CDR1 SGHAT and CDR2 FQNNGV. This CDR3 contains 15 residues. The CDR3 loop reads CASSIMARGVHEQFF. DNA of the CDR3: TGTGCCAGCAGCATCATGGCACGGGGTGTGCATGAGCAGTTCTTC.

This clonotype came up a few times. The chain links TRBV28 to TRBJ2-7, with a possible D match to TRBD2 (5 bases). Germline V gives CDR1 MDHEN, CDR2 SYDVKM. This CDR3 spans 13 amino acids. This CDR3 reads CASSPHGRGIFVV. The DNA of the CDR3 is TGTGCCAGCAGTCCCCATGGGCGAGGGATCTTCGTAGTC.

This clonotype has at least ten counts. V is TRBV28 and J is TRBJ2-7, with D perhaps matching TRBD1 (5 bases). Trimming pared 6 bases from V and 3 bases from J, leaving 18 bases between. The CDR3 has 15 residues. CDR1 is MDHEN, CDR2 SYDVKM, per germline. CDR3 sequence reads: CASSPGVGAGYEQYF. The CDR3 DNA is TGTGCCAGCAGCCCTGGGGTAGGGGCTGGCTACGAGCAGTACTTC.

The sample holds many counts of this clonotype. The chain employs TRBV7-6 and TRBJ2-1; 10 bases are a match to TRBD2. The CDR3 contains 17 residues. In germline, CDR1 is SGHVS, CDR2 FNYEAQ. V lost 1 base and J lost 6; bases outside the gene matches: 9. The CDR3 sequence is CASSLGLAGEIRNEQFF. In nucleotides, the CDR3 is TGTGCCAGCAGCTTAGGCCTAGCGGGAGAAATTCGCAATGAGCAGTTCTTC. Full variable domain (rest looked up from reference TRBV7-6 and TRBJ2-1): GAGVSQSPRYKVTKRGQDVALRCDPISGHVSLYWYRQALGQGPEFLTYFNYEAQQDKSGLPNDRFSAERPEGSISTLTIQRTEQRDSAMYRCASSLGLAGEIRNEQFFGPGTRLTVL.

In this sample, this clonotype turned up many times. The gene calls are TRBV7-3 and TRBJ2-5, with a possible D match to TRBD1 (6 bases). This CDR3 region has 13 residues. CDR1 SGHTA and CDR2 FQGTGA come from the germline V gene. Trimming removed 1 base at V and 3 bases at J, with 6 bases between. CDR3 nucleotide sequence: TGTGCCAGCAGCTTAAACAGGGAAGAGACCCAGTACTTC. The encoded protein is CASSLNREETQYF. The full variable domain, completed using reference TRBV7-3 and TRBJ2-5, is GAGVSQTPSNKVTEKGKYVELRCDPISGHTALYWYRQSLGQGPEFLIYFQGTGAADDSGLPNDRFFAVRPEGSVSTLKIQRTERGDSAVYLCASSLNREETQYFGPGTRLLVL.

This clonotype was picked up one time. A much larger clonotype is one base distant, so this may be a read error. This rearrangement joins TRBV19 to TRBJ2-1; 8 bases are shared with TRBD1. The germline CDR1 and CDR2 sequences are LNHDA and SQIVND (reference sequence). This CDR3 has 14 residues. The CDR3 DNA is TGTGCCGGTAGTAAGGGACAGGCCTACAATGAGCAGTTCTTC. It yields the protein CAGSKGQAYNEQFF. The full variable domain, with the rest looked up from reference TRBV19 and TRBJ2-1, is DGGITQSPKYLFRKEGQNVTLSCEQNLNHDAMYWYRQDPGQGLRLIYYSQIVNDFQKGDIAEGYSVSREKKESFPLTVTSAQKNPTAFYLCAGSKGQAYNEQFFGPGTRLTVL.